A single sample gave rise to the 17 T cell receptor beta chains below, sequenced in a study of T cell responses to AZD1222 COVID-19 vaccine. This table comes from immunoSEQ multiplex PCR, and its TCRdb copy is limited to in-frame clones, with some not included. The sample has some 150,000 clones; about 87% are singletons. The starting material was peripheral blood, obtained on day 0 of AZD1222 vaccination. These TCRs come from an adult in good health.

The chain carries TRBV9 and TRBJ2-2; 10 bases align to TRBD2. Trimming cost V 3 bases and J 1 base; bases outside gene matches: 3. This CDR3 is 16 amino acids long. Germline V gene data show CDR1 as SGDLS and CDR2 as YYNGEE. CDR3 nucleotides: TGTGCCAGCAGCGCCTCTAGCGGGAGGAACACCGGGGAGCTGTTTTTT. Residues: CASSASSGRNTGELFF. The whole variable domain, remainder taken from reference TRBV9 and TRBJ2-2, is DSGVTQTPKHLITATGQRVTLRCSPRSGDLSVYWYQQSLDQGLQFLIQYYNGEERAKGNILERFSAQQFPDLHSELNLSSLELGDSALYFCASSASSGRNTGELFFGEGSRLTVL.

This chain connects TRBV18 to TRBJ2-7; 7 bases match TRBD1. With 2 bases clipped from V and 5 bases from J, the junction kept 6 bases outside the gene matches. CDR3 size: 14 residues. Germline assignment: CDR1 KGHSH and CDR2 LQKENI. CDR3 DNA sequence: TGTGCCAGCTCACCAAGAGACAGGGTCGACGAGCAGTACTTC. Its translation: CASSPRDRVDEQYF.

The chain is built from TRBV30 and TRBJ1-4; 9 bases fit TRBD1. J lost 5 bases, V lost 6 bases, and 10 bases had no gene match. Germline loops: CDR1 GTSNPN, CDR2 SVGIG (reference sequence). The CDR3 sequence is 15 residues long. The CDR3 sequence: CACSRSGTGNEKLFF. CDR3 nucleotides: TGTGCCTGTAGTAGATCCGGGACAGGGAATGAAAAACTGTTTTTT. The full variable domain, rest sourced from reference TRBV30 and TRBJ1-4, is SQTIHQWPATLVQPVGSPLSLECTVEGTSNPNLYWYRQAAGRGLQLLFYSVGIGQISSEVPQNLSASRPQDRQFILSSKKLLLSDSGFYLCACSRSGTGNEKLFFGSGTQLSVL.

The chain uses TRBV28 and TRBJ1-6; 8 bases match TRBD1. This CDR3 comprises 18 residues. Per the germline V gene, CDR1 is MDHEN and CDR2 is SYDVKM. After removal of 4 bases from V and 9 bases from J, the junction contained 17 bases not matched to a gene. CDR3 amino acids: CASSSLNRQGNLGSPLHF. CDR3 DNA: TGTGCCAGCAGTTCACTGAACAGACAGGGGAACTTAGGTTCACCCCTCCACTTT.

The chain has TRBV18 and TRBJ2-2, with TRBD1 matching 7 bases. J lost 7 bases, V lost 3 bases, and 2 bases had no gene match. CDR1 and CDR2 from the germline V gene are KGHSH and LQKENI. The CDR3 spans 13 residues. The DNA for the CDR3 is TGTGCCAGCTCACCGACAGGGCTCGGGGAGCTGTTTTTT. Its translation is CASSPTGLGELFF.

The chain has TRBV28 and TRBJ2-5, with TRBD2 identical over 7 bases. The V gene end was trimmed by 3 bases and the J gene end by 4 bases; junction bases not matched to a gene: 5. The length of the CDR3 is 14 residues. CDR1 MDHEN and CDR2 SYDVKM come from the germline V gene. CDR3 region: CASSLGRGRETQYF. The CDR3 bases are TGTGCCAGCAGTTTGGGGCGGGGGAGAGAGACCCAGTACTTC.

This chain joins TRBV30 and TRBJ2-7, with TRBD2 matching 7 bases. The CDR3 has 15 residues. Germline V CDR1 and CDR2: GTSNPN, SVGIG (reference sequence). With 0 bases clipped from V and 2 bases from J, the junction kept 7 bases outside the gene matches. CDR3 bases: TGTGCCTGGAGTGTATTCGGGGGAGGGCCCTACGAGCAGTACTTC. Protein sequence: CAWSVFGGGPYEQYF.

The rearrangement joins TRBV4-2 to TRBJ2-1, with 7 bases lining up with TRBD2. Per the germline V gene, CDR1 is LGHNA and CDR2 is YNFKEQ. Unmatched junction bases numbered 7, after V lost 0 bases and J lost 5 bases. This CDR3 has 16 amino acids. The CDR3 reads CASSQDTGLGDNEQFF. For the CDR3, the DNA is TGTGCCAGCAGCCAAGACACCGGACTAGGCGACAATGAGCAGTTCTTC.

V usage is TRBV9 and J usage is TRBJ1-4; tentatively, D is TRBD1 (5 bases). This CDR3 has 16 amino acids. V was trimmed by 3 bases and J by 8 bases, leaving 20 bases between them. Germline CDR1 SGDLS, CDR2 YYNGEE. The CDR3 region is CASSGGQRSRREKLFF. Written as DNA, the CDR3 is TGTGCCAGCAGCGGGGGCCAGAGGTCTCGACGGGAAAAACTGTTTTTT.

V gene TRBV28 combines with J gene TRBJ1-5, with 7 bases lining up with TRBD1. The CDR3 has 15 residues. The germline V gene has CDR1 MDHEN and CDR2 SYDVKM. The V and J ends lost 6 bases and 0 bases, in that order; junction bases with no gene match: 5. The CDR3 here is CASSLGTVSNQPQHF. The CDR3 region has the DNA TGTGCCAGCAGCCTAGGGACAGTTAGCAATCAGCCCCAGCATTTT.

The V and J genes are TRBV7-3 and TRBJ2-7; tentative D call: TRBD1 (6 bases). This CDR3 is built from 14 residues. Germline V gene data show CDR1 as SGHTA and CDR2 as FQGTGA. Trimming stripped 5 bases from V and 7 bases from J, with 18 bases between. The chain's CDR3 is CASSRSGTPGEQYF. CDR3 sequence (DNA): TGTGCCAGCAGCCGATCCGGGACACCTGGGGAGCAGTACTTC.

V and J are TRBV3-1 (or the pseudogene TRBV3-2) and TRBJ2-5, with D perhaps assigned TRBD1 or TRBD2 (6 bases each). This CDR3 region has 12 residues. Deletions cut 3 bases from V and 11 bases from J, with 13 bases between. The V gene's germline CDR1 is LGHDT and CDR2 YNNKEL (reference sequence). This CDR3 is CASSHAGGGQYF. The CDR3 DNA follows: TGTGCCAGCAGCCACGCCGGGGGCGGGCAGTACTTC.

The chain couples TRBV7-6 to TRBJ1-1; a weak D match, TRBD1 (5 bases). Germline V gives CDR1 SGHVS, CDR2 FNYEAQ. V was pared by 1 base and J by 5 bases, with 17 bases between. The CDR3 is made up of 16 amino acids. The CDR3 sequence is CASSLDPLGGGTEAFF. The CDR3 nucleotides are TGTGCCAGCAGCTTAGACCCTTTGGGGGGTGGGACTGAAGCTTTCTTT.

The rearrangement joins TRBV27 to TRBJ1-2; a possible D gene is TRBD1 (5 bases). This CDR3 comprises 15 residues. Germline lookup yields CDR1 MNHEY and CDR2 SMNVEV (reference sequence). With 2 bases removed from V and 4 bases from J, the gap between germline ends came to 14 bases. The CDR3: CASSLAGAGSYGYTF. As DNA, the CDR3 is TGTGCCAGCAGTTTAGCCGGGGCAGGGAGCTATGGCTACACCTTC.

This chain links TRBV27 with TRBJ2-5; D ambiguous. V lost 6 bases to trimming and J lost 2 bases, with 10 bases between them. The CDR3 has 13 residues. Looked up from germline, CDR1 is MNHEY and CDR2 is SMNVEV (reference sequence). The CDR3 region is CASSHGMQETQYF. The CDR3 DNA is TGTGCCAGCAGCCATGGGATGCAAGAGACCCAGTACTTC.

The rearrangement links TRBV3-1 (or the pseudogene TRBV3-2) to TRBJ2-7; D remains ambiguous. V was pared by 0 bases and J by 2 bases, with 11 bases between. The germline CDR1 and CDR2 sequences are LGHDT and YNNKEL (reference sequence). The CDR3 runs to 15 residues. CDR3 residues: CASSQDKDTTYEQYF. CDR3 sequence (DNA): TGTGCCAGCAGCCAAGATAAAGACACCACCTACGAGCAGTACTTC.

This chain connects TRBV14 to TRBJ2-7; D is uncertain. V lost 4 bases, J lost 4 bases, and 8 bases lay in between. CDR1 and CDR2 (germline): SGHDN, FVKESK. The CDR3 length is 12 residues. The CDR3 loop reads CASSPSNYEQYF. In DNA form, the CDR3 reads TGTGCCAGCAGCCCCTCGAATTACGAGCAGTACTTC.